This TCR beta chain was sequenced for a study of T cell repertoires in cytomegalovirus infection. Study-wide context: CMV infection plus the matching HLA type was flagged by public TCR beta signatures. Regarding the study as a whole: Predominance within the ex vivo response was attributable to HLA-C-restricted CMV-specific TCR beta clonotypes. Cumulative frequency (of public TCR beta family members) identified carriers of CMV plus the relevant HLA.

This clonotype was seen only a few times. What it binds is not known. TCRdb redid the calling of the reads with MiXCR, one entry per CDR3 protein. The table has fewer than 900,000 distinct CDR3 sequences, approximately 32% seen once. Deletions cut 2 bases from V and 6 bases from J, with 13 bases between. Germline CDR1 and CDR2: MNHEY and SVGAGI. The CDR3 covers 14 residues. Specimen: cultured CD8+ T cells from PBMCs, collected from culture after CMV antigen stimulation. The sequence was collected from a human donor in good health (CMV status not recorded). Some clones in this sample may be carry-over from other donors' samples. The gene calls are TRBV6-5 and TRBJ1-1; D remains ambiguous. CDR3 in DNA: TGTGCCAGCAGTTACACGGCCCGAGGTCCTGAAGCTTTCTTT. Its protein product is CASSYTARGPEAFF.